Below are 23 T cell receptor beta chains sequenced from a single sample in a study of identical twins. MiXCR, run by TCRdb on the 5' RACE reads, gives a single entry per CDR3 protein. The table has more than 400,000 distinct CDR3 sequences, 13% to 15% seen once; the top ten hold roughly 0.4%. This sample was also put to use in a study of yellow fever vaccine responses in identical twins.

Sequenced input: CD4+ T cells sorted from blood. All receptors derive from a woman under 30 in good health.

This chain uses TRBV28 with TRBJ2-1; TRBD2 is a possible D gene (7 bases). Germline V gene data show CDR1 as MDHEN and CDR2 as SYDVKM. V lost 6 bases to trimming and J lost 6 bases, with 18 bases between them. This CDR3 has 15 residues. This chain's CDR3 is CASSLARGGSNEQFF. The CDR3, as DNA: TGTGCCAGCAGCTTAGCTAGGGGGGGGAGCAATGAGCAGTTCTTC.

This chain connects TRBV9 to TRBJ1-1; D possibly corresponds to TRBD1 (5 bases). V lost 0 bases and J lost 5, with 17 bases in between. The CDR3 loop spans 16 amino acids. From germline, CDR1 is SGDLS and CDR2 YYNGEE. The DNA of the CDR3 is TGTGCCAGCAGCGTAGGGGAGACAGTGCGGGGTACTGAAGCTTTCTTT. Translating it yields CASSVGETVRGTEAFF.

The chain employs TRBV5-1 and TRBJ1-2; tentative D call: TRBD1 (5 bases). Germline V gene data show CDR1 as SGHRS and CDR2 as YFSETQ. Trimming left V 0 bases short and J 3 bases short, with 12 bases between. The CDR3 has 15 amino acids. CDR3 DNA: TGCGCCAGCAGCTTGGAAGCTGGGACCTACTATGGCTACACCTTC. Protein product: CASSLEAGTYYGYTF.

Remarks on this clonotype: Mismatch with germline at one junction end may stem from a read error. This chain connects TRBV20-1 to TRBJ2-7; 12 bases are shared with TRBD2. Germline V gene data show CDR1 as DFQATT and CDR2 as SNEGSKA (reference sequence). This CDR3 has 20 residues. The CDR3 reads CCARDQIAGTSGPSSYEQYF. CDR3 sequence (DNA): TGCTGTGCTAGAGACCAAATCGCAGGGACTAGCGGGCCGAGCTCCTACGAGCAGTACTTC.

This clonotype was recorded a few times. V gene TRBV12-3 or TRBV12-4 combines with J gene TRBJ2-1; 9 bases match TRBD1. V lost 3 bases and J lost 8; bases outside the gene matches: 5. CDR3 length equals 14 residues. The CDR3 loop is CASSLGQGSYEQFF. The CDR3, as DNA: TGTGCCAGCAGTTTGGGACAGGGCTCTTATGAGCAGTTCTTC.

This clonotype was detected once. The V and J genes are TRBV3-1 and TRBJ2-5; possibly TRBD2 for D (5 bases). The CDR3 has 15 amino acids. Trimming stripped 5 bases from V and 2 bases from J, with 15 bases between. In germline, CDR1 is LGHDT, CDR2 YNNKEL (reference sequence). Here the CDR3 reads CASSSRARLQETQYF. CDR3 coding DNA: TGTGCCAGCAGCTCGAGGGCCAGATTACAAGAGACCCAGTACTTC.

This clonotype occurred many times. J is TRBJ1-1 and V is TRBV5-1; a weak D match, TRBD1 (5 bases). CDR1 is SGHRS, CDR2 YFSETQ, per germline. V lost 3 bases, J lost 7 bases, and 16 bases lay in between. This CDR3 has 14 amino acids. This CDR3 is CASSSFSRAGEAFF. The CDR3 DNA sequence: TGCGCCAGCAGCTCCTTCTCCAGGGCTGGTGAAGCTTTCTTT.

This clonotype has just a few counts. The chain joins TRBV5-1 to TRBJ2-6, with D maybe TRBD1 (6 bases). Looked up from germline, CDR1 is SGHRS and CDR2 is YFSETQ. V gave up 0 bases and J gave up 0 bases, with 13 bases separating them. The CDR3 consists of 18 residues. The CDR3 DNA follows: TGCGCCAGCAGCTTGGTGGACAGCGCCAACTCTGGGGCCAACGTCCTGACTTTC. It specifies CASSLVDSANSGANVLTF.

The CDR3 loop is CASSTPLGGLTFF. CDR3 nucleotide sequence: TGTGCCAGCAGTACCCCTTTAGGAGGGCTCACGTTCTTC. The rearrangement joins TRBV6-1 to TRBJ2-1; TRBD2 is a possible D gene (6 bases). Germline values: CDR1 MNHNS, CDR2 SASEGT. The length of the CDR3 is 13 residues. V was cut by 5 bases and J by 15 bases, with 20 bases left in between.

The chain carries TRBV29-1 and TRBJ2-6, with a tentative D call TRBD1 (5 bases). Germline V gives CDR1 SQVTM, CDR2 ANQGSEA. The length of the CDR3 is 14 residues. V dropped 6 bases and J dropped 1 base, with 10 bases sitting between them. CDR3 coding DNA: TGCAGCGTCCAGACAGAATCTGGGGCCAACGTCCTGACTTTC. Translating it yields CSVQTESGANVLTF.

The chain employs TRBV5-1 and TRBJ2-7; perhaps TRBD1 as D (5 bases). V lost 4 bases, J lost 2 bases, and 16 bases lay in between. Per the germline V gene, CDR1 is SGHRS and CDR2 is YFSETQ. CDR3 length: 15 amino acids. CDR3 loop: CASSPDSKGAYEQYF. CDR3 sequence (DNA): TGCGCCAGCAGCCCCGACAGTAAAGGGGCCTACGAGCAGTACTTC.

This clonotype was seen only a few times. The chain recombines TRBV7-2 with TRBJ2-7, with D unresolved. This CDR3 is built from 13 residues. The V gene's germline CDR1 is SGHTA and CDR2 FQGNSA. V lost 5 bases, J lost 2 bases, and 10 bases lay in between. The CDR3 nucleotides read TGTGCCAGCAGCCCCCGACACACCTACGAGCAGTACTTC. Its protein product is CASSPRHTYEQYF.

This clonotype has more than one count but fewer than ten. This chain links TRBV19 with TRBJ2-3, with 9 bases matching TRBD2. Germline trimming cut 3 bases from V and 2 bases from J; bases unmatched to any gene: 9. CDR3 size: 17 residues. The V gene's germline CDR1 is LNHDA and CDR2 SQIVND (reference sequence). The CDR3 region has the DNA TGTGCCAGTAGTATTAGCGGGAGCGGTGGGACCACAGATACGCAGTATTTT. Translating it yields CASSISGSGGTTDTQYF. Supplemented by reference TRBV19 and TRBJ2-3, the full variable domain reads DGGITQSPKYLFRKEGQNVTLSCEQNLNHDAMYWYRQDPGQGLRLIYYSQIVNDFQKGDIAEGYSVSREKKESFPLTVTSAQKNPTAFYLCASSISGSGGTTDTQYFGPGTRLTVL.

There are a few counts of this clonotype. Written as DNA, the CDR3 is TGTGCCAGCAGCTTTCTAACAGGGCCGGGCTACAATGAGCAGTTCTTC. This gives the protein CASSFLTGPGYNEQFF. The chain couples TRBV7-8 to TRBJ2-1, with D perhaps matching TRBD1 (6 bases). This CDR3 is 16 amino acids long. The germline V gene has CDR1 SGHVS and CDR2 FQNEAQ. V lost 3 bases and J 3 bases, leaving 15 bases between the germline ends.

This rearrangement joins TRBV7-8 to TRBJ2-7, with D tentatively TRBD2 (5 bases). Between the trimmed V and J ends, which lost 5 bases and 1 base, there was a span of 12 bases. Germline assignment: CDR1 SGHVS and CDR2 FQNEAQ. The CDR3 spans 14 residues. The CDR3 DNA sequence: TGTGCCAGCAGCAACCCCGGCGGGTCCTACGAGCAGTACTTC. Translating gives CASSNPGGSYEQYF.

The chain uses TRBV7-6 and TRBJ2-1; D is perhaps TRBD2 (6 bases). CDR1 and CDR2 (germline): SGHVS, FNYEAQ. The CDR3 consists of 13 residues. V was pared by 3 bases and J by 10 bases, with 13 bases between. CDR3: CASSFRTIGEQFF. For the CDR3, the DNA is TGTGCCAGCAGCTTCCGGACTATAGGCGAGCAGTTCTTC.

The genes are TRBV12-3 or TRBV12-4 and TRBJ2-2, with TRBD2 matching 8 bases. This CDR3 is built from 15 residues. Germline trimming cut 6 bases from V and 4 bases from J; bases unmatched to any gene: 7. The CDR3 spells CASSYGLASTGELFF. For the CDR3, the DNA is TGTGCCAGCAGCTACGGACTAGCCAGCACCGGGGAGCTGTTTTTT.

The chain combines TRBV24-1 with TRBJ2-2; D not resolved. The CDR3 is made up of 12 amino acids. Looked up from germline, CDR1 is KGHDR and CDR2 is SFDVKD. Trimming removed 4 bases from V and 5 bases from J, with 4 bases in between. CDR3 nucleotides: TGTGCCACCAGTGAAGAGACCGGGGAGCTGTTTTTT. Translated: CATSEETGELFF.

This clonotype has more than one count but fewer than ten. The chain employs TRBV11-2 and TRBJ1-2; TRBD1 matches 10 bases. Trimming cost V 4 bases and J 10 bases; bases outside gene matches: 9. This CDR3 comprises 14 residues. CDR1 SGHAT and CDR2 FQNNGV come from the germline V gene. The CDR3 DNA follows: TGTGCCAGCAGCTCTCACGGGGACAGGGGAGACTACACCTTC. Its protein is CASSSHGDRGDYTF. The variable domain in full, completed from reference TRBV11-2 and TRBJ1-2, reads EAGVAQSPRYKIIEKRQSVAFWCNPISGHATLYWYQQILGQGPKLLIQFQNNGVVDDSQLPKDRFSAERLKGVDSTLKIQPAKLEDSAVYLCASSSHGDRGDYTFGSGTRLTVV.

This chain joins TRBV20-1 and TRBJ2-1; D possibly corresponds to TRBD2 (5 bases). Looked up from germline, CDR1 is DFQATT and CDR2 is SNEGSKA (reference sequence). Trimming took 6 bases from V and 3 from J, leaving 9 bases between them. The CDR3 runs 12 residues. CDR3 DNA sequence: TGCAGTGCAGGGAGCGGCTACAATGAGCAGTTCTTC. This sequence encodes CSAGSGYNEQFF.

V usage is TRBV3-1 and J usage is TRBJ2-3; 12 bases agree with TRBD2. The junction had 4 bases not matched to a gene; V was cut back by 1 base and J by 5 bases. Germline lookup yields CDR1 LGHDT and CDR2 YNNKEL (reference sequence). CDR3 size: 16 residues. The CDR3 sequence is CASSQALAGGLDTQYF. DNA of the CDR3: TGTGCCAGCAGCCAAGCGCTAGCGGGAGGGTTAGATACGCAGTATTTT.

The chain is built from TRBV12-3 or TRBV12-4 and TRBJ2-1, with 10 bases identical to TRBD2. V shed 5 bases and J 4 bases; nucleotides not matched to a gene: 5. The CDR3 has 15 amino acids. In DNA, the CDR3 is TGTGCCAGCAGTGCCGGGACTAGCGTTTACAATGAGCAGTTCTTC. Protein: CASSAGTSVYNEQFF.

The rearrangement links TRBV6-1 to TRBJ2-7, with 8 bases aligning to TRBD2. Trimming at V came to 5 bases and at J to 5 bases, leaving 8 bases not matched to a gene. Per the germline V gene, CDR1 is MNHNS and CDR2 is SASEGT. This CDR3 is 14 amino acids long. The CDR3 reads CASSIRDGRDEQYV. CDR3 sequence (DNA): TGTGCCAGCAGTATCAGGGACGGGAGGGACGAGCAGTACGTC.